This TCR beta chain was documented in a study of Ad26.COV2.S vaccination and SARS-CoV-2 variants. Across the study: The authors gave Ad26.COV2.S intramuscularly, either once or twice 56 days apart.

This CDR3 region has 13 residues. Germline V gives CDR1 KGHDR, CDR2 SFDVKD. V was shortened by 4 bases and J by 8 bases, with 13 bases between the two germline ends. Profiling relied on immunoSEQ multiplex PCR, and the TCRdb table lists in-frame clones only, not all of them. This sample yields about 480,000 clones, of which roughly 89% are seen a single time; roughly 13% belongs to the top ten. This clone was counted once. Treatment defined: 19 received Ad26.COV2.S at low or high dose, single or two shots; roughly five received placebo; per-sample allocation not given. Collection of samples fell on day 63 after the first vaccine or placebo injection.

The chain joins TRBV24-1 to TRBJ1-2, with D maybe TRBD1 (5 bases). The sequence was collected from a person between 18 and 65 years old who received the Ad26.COV2.S COVID-19 vaccine or a placebo. The sample was peripheral blood, taken in a trial of Ad26.COV2.S vaccine versus placebo. The CDR3 bases are TGTGCCACCAGTGAGGGAGGGGAACGAGGCTACACCTTC. It codes for CATSEGGERGYTF.